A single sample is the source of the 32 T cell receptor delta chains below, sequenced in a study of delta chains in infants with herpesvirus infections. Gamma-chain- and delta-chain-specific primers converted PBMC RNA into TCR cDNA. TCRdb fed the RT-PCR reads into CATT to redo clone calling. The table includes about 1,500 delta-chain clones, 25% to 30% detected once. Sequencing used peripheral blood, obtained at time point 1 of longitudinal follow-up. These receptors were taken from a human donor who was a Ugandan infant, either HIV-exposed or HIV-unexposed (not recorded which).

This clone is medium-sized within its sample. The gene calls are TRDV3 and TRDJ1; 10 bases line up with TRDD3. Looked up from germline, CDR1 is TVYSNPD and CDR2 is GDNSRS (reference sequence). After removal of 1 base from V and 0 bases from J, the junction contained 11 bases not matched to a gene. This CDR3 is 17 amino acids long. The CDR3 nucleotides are TGTGCCTTTAATTCGCCGATGCTGGGGGATAACACCGATAAACTCATCTTT. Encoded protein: CAFNSPMLGDNTDKLIF.

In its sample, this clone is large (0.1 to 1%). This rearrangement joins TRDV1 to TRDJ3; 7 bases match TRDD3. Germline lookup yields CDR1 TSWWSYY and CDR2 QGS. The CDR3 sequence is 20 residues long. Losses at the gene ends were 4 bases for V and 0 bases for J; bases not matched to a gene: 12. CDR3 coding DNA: TGTGCTCTTGGGGGCCCTGTCCCGTGGGGGACCTCCTGGGACACCCGACAGATGTTTTTC. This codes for CALGGPVPWGTSWDTRQMFF.

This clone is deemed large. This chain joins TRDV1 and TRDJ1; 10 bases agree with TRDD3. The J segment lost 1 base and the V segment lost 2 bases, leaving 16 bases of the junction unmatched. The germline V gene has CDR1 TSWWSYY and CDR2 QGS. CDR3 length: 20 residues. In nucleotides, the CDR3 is TGTGCTCTTGGGGAAACCCTACGACGTCCCTGGGGGATAACCACCGATAAACTCATCTTT. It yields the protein CALGETLRRPWGITTDKLIF.

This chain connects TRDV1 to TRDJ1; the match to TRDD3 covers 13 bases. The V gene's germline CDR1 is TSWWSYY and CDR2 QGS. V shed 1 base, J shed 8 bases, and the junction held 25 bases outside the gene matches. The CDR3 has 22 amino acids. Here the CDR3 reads CALGEQAFLPSTGGYGVEKLIF. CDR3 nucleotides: TGTGCTCTTGGGGAACAGGCCTTCCTACCGTCTACTGGGGGATACGGGGTCGAAAAACTCATCTTT.

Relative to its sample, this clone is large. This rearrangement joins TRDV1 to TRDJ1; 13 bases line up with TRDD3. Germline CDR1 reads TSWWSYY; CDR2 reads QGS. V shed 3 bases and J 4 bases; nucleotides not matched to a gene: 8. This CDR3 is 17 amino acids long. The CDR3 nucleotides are TGTGCTCTTGGGGATTCCTACTGGGGGATACGGGACGATAAACTCATCTTT. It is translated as CALGDSYWGIRDDKLIF.

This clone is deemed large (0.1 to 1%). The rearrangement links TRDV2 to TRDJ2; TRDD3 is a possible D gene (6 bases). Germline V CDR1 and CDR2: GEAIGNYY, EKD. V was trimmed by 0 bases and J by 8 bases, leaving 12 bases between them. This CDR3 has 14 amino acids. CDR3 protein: CACDTLLGEAQLFF. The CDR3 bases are TGTGCCTGTGACACCCTACTGGGAGAGGCACAACTCTTCTTT.

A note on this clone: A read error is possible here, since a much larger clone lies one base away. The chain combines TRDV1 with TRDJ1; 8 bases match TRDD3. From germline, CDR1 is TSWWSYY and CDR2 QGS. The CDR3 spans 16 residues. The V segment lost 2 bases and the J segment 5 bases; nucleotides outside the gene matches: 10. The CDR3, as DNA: TGTGCTCTTGGGGAAATCTGCTACTGGGGGGTGGATAAACTCATCTTT. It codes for CALGEICYWGVDKLIF.

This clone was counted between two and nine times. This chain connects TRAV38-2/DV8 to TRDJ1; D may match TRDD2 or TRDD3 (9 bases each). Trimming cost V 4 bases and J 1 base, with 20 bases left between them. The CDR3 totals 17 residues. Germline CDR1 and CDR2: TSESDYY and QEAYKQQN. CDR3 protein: CAYRPFLLGDPTDKLIF. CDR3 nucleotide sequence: TGTGCTTATAGGCCCTTCCTACTGGGGGACCCCACCGATAAACTCATCTTT.

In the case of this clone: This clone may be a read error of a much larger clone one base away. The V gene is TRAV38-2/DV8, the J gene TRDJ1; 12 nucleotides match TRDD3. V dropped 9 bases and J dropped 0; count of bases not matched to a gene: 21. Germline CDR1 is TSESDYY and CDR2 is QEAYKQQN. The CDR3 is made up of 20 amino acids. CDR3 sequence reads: CAFDTYSPNTGGYNTDKLIF. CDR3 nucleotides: TGTGCTTTTGACACCTACTCCCCTAATACTGGGGGATACAACACCGATAAACTCATCTTT.

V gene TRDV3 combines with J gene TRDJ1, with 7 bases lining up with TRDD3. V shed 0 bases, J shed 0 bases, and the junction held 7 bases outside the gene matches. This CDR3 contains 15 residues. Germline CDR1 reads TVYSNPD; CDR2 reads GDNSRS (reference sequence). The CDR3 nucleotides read TGTGCCTTTAGAGGGCTGGGGGTTTACACCGATAAACTCATCTTT. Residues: CAFRGLGVYTDKLIF.

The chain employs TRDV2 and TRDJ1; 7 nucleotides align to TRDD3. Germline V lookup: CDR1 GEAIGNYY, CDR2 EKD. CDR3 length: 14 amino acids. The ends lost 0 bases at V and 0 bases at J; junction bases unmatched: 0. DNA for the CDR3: TGTGCCTGTGACACCTGGGGGAACACCGATAAACTCATCTTT. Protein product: CACDTWGNTDKLIF.

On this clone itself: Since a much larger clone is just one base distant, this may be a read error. This CDR3 reads CAWDGIRADKLIF. CDR3 in DNA: TGTGCCTGGGACGGGATACGCGCCGATAAACTCATCTTT. The genes are TRDV2 and TRDJ1; 8 positions match TRDD3. The CDR3 extends over 13 amino acids. The germline V gene has CDR1 GEAIGNYY and CDR2 EKD. V shed 7 bases, J shed 3 bases, and the junction held 6 bases outside the gene matches.

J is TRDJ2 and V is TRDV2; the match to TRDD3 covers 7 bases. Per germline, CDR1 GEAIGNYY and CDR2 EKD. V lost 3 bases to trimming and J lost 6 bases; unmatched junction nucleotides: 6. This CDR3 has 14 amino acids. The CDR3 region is CACDSWGAPAQLFF. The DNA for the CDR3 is TGTGCCTGTGACTCCTGGGGGGCCCCAGCACAACTCTTCTTT.

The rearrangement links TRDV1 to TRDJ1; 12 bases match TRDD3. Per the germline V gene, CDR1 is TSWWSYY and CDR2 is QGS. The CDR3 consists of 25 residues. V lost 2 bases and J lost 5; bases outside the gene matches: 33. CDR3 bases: TGTGCTCTTGGGGAATTCGCGTTCCTTTTACTGGGGGATACCCCGGTACCGGGTTGGTTGGATAAACTCATCTTT. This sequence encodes CALGEFAFLLLGDTPVPGWLDKLIF.

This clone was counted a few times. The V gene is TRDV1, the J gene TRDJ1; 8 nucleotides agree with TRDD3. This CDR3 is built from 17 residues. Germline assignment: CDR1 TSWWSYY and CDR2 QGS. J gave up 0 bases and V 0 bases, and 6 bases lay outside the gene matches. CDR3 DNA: TGTGCTCTTGGGGAACTCACAGGGGATACCGACACCGATAAACTCATCTTT. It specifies CALGELTGDTDTDKLIF.

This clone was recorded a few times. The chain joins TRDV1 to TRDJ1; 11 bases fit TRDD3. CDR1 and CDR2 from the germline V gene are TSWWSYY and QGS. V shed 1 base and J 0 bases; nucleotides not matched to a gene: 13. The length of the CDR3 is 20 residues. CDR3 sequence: CALGERESCVLGDNTDKLIF. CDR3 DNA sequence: TGTGCTCTTGGGGAACGAGAGAGCTGCGTACTGGGGGATAACACCGATAAACTCATCTTT.

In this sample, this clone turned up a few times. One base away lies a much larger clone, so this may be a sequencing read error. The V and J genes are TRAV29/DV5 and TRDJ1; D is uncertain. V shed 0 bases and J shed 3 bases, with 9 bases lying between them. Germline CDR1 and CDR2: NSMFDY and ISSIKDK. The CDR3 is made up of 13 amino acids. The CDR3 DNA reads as TGTGCAGCAAGCGCTGAGGTCTCCGATAAACTCATCTTT. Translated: CAASAEVSDKLIF. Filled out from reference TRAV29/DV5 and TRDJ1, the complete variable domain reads DQQVKQNSPSLSVQEGRISILNCDYTNSMFDYFLWYKKYPAEGPTFLISISSIKDKNEDGRFTVFLNKSAKHLSLHIVPSQPGDSAVYFCAASAEVSDKLIFGKGTRVTVEP.

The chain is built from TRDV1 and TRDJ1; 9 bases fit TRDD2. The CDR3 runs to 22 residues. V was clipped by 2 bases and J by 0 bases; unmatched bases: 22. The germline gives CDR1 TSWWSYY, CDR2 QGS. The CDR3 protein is CALGEDPPSYCRWGDYTDKLIF. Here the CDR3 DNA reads TGTGCTCTTGGGGAAGACCCTCCTTCCTACTGTCGCTGGGGGGATTACACCGATAAACTCATCTTT.

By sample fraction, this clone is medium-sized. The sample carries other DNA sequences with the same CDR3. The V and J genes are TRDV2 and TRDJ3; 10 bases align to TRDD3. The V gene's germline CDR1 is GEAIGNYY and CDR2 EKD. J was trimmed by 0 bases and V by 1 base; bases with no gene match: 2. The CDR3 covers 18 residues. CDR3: CACDTGGYSSWDTRQMFF. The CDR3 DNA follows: TGTGCCTGTGACACTGGGGGATACAGCTCCTGGGACACCCGACAGATGTTTTTC.

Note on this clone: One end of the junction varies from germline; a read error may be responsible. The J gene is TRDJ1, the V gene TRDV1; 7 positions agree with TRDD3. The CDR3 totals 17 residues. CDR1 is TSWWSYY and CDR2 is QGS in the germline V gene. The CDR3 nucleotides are TGTGCTCTTGGGGAACTTGGGGGGGATCGGGTCGGCGATATACTCATCTTT. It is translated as CALGELGGDRVGDILIF.

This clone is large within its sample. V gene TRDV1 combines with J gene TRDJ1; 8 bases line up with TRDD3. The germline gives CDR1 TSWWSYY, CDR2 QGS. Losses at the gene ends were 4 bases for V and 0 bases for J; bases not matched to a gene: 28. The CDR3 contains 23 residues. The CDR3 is CALGVLLPFPTGGMRPYTDKLIF. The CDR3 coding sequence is TGTGCTCTTGGGGTCCTTCTTCCTTTCCCTACTGGGGGTATGAGGCCATACACCGATAAACTCATCTTT.

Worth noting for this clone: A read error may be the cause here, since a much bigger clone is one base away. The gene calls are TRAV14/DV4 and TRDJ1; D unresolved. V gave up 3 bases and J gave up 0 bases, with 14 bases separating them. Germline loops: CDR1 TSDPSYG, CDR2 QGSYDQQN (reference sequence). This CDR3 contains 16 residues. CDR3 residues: CAMREYTRDHTDKLIF. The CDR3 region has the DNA TGTGCAATGAGAGAATACACCCGGGACCACACCGATAAACTCATCTTT.

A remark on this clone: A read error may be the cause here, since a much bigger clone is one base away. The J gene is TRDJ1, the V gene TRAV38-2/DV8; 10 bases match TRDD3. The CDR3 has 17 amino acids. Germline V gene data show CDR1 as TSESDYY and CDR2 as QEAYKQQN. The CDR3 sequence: CALLLPHYWGMSDRLIF. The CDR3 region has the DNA TGTGCCTTATTACTTCCCCATTACTGGGGGATGAGTGATAGACTCATCTTT.

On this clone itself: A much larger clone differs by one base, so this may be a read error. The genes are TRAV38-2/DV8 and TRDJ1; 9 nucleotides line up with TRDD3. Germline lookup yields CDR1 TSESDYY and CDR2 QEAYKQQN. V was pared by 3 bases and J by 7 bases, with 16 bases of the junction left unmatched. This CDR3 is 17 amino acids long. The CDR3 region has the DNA TGTGCTTATAGGACCTCTTCCTCGACTGGGGGACCAGCTAAACTCATCTTT. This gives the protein CAYRTSSSTGGPAKLIF.

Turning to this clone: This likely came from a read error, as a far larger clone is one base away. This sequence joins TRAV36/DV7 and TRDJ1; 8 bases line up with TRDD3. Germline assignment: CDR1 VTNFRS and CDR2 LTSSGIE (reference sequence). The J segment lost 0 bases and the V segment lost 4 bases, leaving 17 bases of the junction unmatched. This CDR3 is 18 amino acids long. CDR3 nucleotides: TGTGCTGTGACGACCCCAGATTACTGGGGGCAGCACACCGATAAACTCATCTTT. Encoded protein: CAVTTPDYWGQHTDKLIF.

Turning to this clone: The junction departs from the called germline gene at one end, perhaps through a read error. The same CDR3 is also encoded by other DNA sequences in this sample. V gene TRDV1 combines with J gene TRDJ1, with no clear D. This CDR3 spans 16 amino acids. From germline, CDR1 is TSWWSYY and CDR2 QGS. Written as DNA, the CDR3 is TGTGCTCTTGGGGAACTAACTACCGGGCTCACCGATAAACTCATCTTC. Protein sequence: CALGELTTGLTDKLIF.

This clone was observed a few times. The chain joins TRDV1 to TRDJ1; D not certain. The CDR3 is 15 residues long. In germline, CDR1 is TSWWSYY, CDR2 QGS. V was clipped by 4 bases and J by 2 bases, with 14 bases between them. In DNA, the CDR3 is TGTGCTCTTGGGGGGCCAGGCGGGAAGACCGATAAACTCATCTTT. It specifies CALGGPGGKTDKLIF.

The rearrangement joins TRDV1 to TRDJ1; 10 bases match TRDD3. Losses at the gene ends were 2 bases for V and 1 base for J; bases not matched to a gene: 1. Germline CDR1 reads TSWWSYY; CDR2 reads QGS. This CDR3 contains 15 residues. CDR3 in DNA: TGTGCTCTTGGGGAAGGGGGGATACGCACCGATAAACTCATCTTT. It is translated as CALGEGGIRTDKLIF.

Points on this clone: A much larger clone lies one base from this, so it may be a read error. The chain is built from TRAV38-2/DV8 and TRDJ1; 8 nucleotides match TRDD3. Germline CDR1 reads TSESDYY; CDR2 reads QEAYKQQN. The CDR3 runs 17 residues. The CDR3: CAYRISLGGTYTDILIF. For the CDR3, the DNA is TGTGCTTATAGGATATCACTGGGGGGGACCTACACCGATATACTCATCTTT.

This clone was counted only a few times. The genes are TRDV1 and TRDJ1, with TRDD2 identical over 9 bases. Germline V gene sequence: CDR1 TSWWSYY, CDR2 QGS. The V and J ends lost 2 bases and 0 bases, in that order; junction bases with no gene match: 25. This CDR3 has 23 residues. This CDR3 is CALGEGLPTIGGPHYPHTDKLIF. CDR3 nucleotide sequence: TGTGCTCTTGGGGAAGGCCTTCCTACGATTGGGGGCCCTCACTACCCCCACACCGATAAACTCATCTTT.

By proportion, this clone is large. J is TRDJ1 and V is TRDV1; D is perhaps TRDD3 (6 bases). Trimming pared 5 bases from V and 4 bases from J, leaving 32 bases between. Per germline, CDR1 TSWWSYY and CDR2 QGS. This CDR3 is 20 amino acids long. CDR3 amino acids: CALGPFSSIGGSRYYDKLIF. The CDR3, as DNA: TGTGCTCTTGGGCCATTTTCCTCGATTGGGGGGTCCCGTTACTACGATAAACTCATCTTT.

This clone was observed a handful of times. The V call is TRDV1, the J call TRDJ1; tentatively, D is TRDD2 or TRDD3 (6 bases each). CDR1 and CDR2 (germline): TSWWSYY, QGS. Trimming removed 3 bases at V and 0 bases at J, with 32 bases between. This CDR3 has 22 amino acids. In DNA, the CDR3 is TGTGCTCTTGGGGACCTTCCGGGGGACCTCCTTAAGCGTGGCTCGAACACCGATAAACTCATCTTT. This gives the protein CALGDLPGDLLKRGSNTDKLIF.